The 10 T cell receptor beta chains below were found in one sample sequenced in a study of CD8 T cells in Susac syndrome. Reverse transcription used roughly 0.5 to 1 ug RNA and random hexamers. TCRdb recomputed calls from the immunoSEQ multiplex PCR reads with MiXCR, one row per CDR3 protein. The top ten clones hold around 0.22% of a sample with 330,000 or so distinct CDR3 sequences, over 75% of them seen once. The material sequenced was CD8+ T cells from PBMCs. The receptors shown here come from a human donor with multiple sclerosis.

The rearrangement links TRBV12-3 or TRBV12-4 to TRBJ2-1; 10 bases are shared with TRBD2. The ends lost 5 bases at V and 4 bases at J; junction bases unmatched: 11. CDR3 size: 17 residues. CDR3: CASSEPGLARGYNEQFF. The CDR3 DNA sequence: TGTGCCAGCAGTGAACCGGGACTAGCGAGGGGGTACAATGAGCAGTTCTTC.

The V call is TRBV20-1, the J call TRBJ1-1; D remains unclear. V shed 7 bases and J shed 0 bases, with 15 bases lying between them. Germline loops: CDR1 DFQATT, CDR2 SNEGSKA (reference sequence). The CDR3 covers 14 residues. CDR3 amino acids: CSVPTFRMNTEAFF. CDR3 coding DNA: TGCAGTGTTCCTACCTTTCGGATGAACACTGAAGCTTTCTTT.

V and J are TRBV7-9 and TRBJ2-7; 9 bases agree with TRBD1. J lost 6 bases, V lost 3 bases, and 6 bases had no gene match. Per germline, CDR1 SEHNR and CDR2 FQNEAQ (reference sequence). The CDR3 consists of 14 residues. The CDR3 DNA reads as TGTGCCAGCAGCTTCCCGGGACAGGGCTCCGAGCAGTACTTC. Residues: CASSFPGQGSEQYF.

The chain employs TRBV19 and TRBJ2-6; D is uncertain. The CDR3 contains 15 residues. Germline V gene data show CDR1 as LNHDA and CDR2 as SQIVND (reference sequence). The V and J ends lost 1 base and 2 bases respectively, with 6 bases between them. The CDR3 DNA sequence: TGTGCCAGTAGTATAGCTCCCACTGGGGCCAACGTCCTGACTTTC. Its protein is CASSIAPTGANVLTF. Full variable domain (outside the CDR3, taken from reference TRBV19 and TRBJ2-6): DGGITQSPKYLFRKEGQNVTLSCEQNLNHDAMYWYRQDPGQGLRLIYYSQIVNDFQKGDIAEGYSVSREKKESFPLTVTSAQKNPTAFYLCASSIAPTGANVLTFGAGSRLTVL.

The V call is TRBV20-1, the J call TRBJ2-5; the D call may be TRBD1 or TRBD2 (7 bases each). The CDR3 has 16 amino acids. Germline CDR1 is DFQATT and CDR2 is SNEGSKA (reference sequence). The ends were cut back, 1 base at V and 2 bases at J, with 17 bases in the middle. The CDR3 loop is CSARVADQGGQETQYF. In DNA, the CDR3 is TGCAGTGCTAGAGTAGCGGACCAGGGGGGGCAAGAGACCCAGTACTTC.

This clonotype was observed once. This sequence joins TRBV4-3 and TRBJ1-3; no reliable D call. The CDR3 length is 16 residues. The V gene lost 4 bases and the J gene lost 0 bases, with 13 bases spanning the gap. Germline V gives CDR1 LGHNA, CDR2 YSLEER. For the CDR3, the DNA is TGCGCCAGCAGCCGTGATGTTCAAAGCTCTGGAAACACCATATATTTT. As protein: CASSRDVQSSGNTIYF.

The chain recombines TRBV5-4 with TRBJ1-4; the match to TRBD1 covers 11 bases. CDR1 is SGHNT, CDR2 YYREEE, per germline (reference sequence). The CDR3 is made up of 16 amino acids. Trimming took 0 bases from V and 5 from J; bases not matched to a gene: 3. The CDR3 region has the DNA TGTGCCAGCAGCTTGGCCGGACAGGGGGCGAATGAAAAACTGTTTTTT. Translation: CASSLAGQGANEKLFF.

This rearrangement joins TRBV6-2 or TRBV6-3 to TRBJ1-1, with D uncertain. Deletions cut 5 bases from V and 4 bases from J, with 11 bases between. The CDR3 runs 13 residues. The V gene's germline CDR1 is MNHEY and CDR2 SVGEGT. The CDR3 sequence: CASSPGRITEAFF. The CDR3 bases are TGTGCCAGCAGTCCTGGACGTATCACTGAAGCTTTCTTT.

The V call is TRBV6-2 or TRBV6-3, the J call TRBJ2-4; D is unclear. V gave up 5 bases and J gave up 0 bases, with 23 bases separating them. CDR1 is MNHEY, CDR2 SVGEGT, per germline. The CDR3 runs 19 residues. CDR3 in amino acids: CASSETLNLKFLAKNIQYF. As DNA, the CDR3 is TGTGCCAGCAGTGAGACACTAAACCTGAAATTCTTAGCCAAAAACATTCAGTACTTC.

The V call is TRBV6-6, the J call TRBJ1-5, with D tentatively TRBD1 (6 bases). V was pared by 4 bases and J by 3 bases, with 16 bases between. Germline CDR1 MNHNY, CDR2 SVGAGI (reference sequence). The CDR3 sequence is 16 residues long. CDR3 residues: CASSLRGGKNNQPQHF. Here the CDR3 DNA reads TGTGCCAGCAGTTTGCGGGGGGGCAAGAACAATCAGCCCCAGCATTTT.